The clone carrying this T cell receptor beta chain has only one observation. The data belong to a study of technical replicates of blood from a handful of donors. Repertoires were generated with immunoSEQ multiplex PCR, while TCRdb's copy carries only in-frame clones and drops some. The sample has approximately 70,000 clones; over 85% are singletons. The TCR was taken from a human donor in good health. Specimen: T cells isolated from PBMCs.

CDR3 protein: CASSYRTSGTYNEQFF. The CDR3 DNA follows: TGTGCCAGCAGCTACAGGACTAGCGGGACCTACAATGAGCAGTTCTTC. The rearrangement links TRBV7-8 to TRBJ2-1; 12 nucleotides align to TRBD2. V lost 4 bases to trimming and J lost 2 bases; unmatched junction nucleotides: 3. The CDR3 contains 16 residues. Germline CDR1 is SGHVS and CDR2 is FQNEAQ.